This TCR beta chain was sequenced in a study of molecular identifiers for immune sequencing clone quantification. TCRdb processed the PCR reads anew with MiXCR; each CDR3 protein has one entry. The table shows about 320,000 distinct CDR3 sequences, with about a fifth occurring only once. This clonotype was seen repeatedly, ten times or more. The CDR3 consists of 13 residues. V lost 7 bases and J 1 base, leaving 10 bases between the germline ends. Germline CDR1 SGHTA, CDR2 FQGNSA. V is TRBV7-2 and J is TRBJ2-5; D unclear. This TCR was sampled from a human donor in good health. Some libraries in this study had Jurkat cell RNA spiked in. The sequenced sample was naive CD8+ T cells from blood, with Jurkat cell RNA spiked in. Stated subset: FACS-sorted CD8+CD4-CCR7+CD45RA+ naive T cells. CDR3 protein: CASTDWAQETQYF. In nucleotides, the CDR3 is TGTGCCAGCACCGACTGGGCCCAAGAGACCCAGTACTTC.